This TCR beta chain was captured by sequencing in a study of T-cell reconstitution after alpha-beta-depleted transplantation in children. This clonotype was picked up many times. CDR1 and CDR2 from the germline V gene are SEHNR and FQNEAQ (reference sequence). This CDR3 is built from 15 residues. V lost 5 bases, J lost 1 base, and 12 bases lay in between. TCRbeta library construction was performed incorporating unique molecular identifiers. MiXCR, applied by TCRdb to the PCR reads, yields one record per CDR3 protein. The sample shows 190,000 or so distinct CDR3 sequences, 6% to 7% of them seen only once.

Material: PBMCs from the stem cell graft donor, obtained from the stem cell graft. The clonotype was recovered from a human donor who donated a stem cell graft to a child with Wiskott-Aldrich syndrome. The V and J genes are TRBV7-9 and TRBJ1-5, with a tentative D call TRBD1 (5 bases). The CDR3, as DNA: TGTGCCAGCAGCGAGGGGACGGCCAGCAATCAGCCCCAGCATTTT. Its protein product is CASSEGTASNQPQHF.